This T cell receptor beta chain was obtained from a study of Tregs in tolerant kidney transplant recipients. V gave up 7 bases and J gave up 8 bases, with 17 bases separating them. This CDR3 comprises 13 residues. The germline V gene encodes CDR1 SQVTM and CDR2 ANQGSEA. An overnight rest at 37°C with around 210 IU/ml IL-2 preceded regulatory T cell sorting from thawed PBMCs. Data came from immunoSEQ multiplex PCR; TCRdb stores just in-frame clones and leaves some out. The table lists tens of thousands of clones, roughly 89% of them singletons. The sequenced material came from Tregs from blood. The chain joins TRBV29-1 to TRBJ1-4; D perhaps matches TRBD1 (6 bases). The receptor comes from a human donor in good health. DNA of the CDR3: TGCAGCGCCCGACGACAGGAAGGCGAAAAACTGTTTTTT. Translation: CSARRQEGEKLFF.